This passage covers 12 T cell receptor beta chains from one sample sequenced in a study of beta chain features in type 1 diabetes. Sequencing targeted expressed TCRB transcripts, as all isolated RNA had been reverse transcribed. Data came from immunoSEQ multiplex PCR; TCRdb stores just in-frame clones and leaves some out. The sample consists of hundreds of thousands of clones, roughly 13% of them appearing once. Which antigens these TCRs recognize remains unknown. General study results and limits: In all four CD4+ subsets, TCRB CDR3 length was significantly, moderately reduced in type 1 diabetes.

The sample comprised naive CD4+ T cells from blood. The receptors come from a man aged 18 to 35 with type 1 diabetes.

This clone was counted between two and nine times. The CDR3 coding sequence is TGTGCCAGCAGTTTTCGGGGCGCAGCGAGTAACTATGGCTACACCTTC. It encodes CASSFRGAASNYGYTF. V is TRBV27 and J is TRBJ1-2; tentatively, D is TRBD1 (5 bases). The CDR3 loop spans 16 amino acids. Germline V lookup: CDR1 MNHEY, CDR2 SMNVEV (reference sequence). Trimming pared 3 bases from V and 1 base from J, leaving 15 bases between.

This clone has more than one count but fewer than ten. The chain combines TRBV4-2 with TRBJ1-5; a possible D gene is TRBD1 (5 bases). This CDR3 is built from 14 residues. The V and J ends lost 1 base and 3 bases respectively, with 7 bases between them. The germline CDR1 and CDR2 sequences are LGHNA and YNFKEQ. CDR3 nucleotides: TGTGCCAGCAGCCAAGGACAGAACAATCAGCCCCAGCATTTT. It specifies CASSQGQNNQPQHF.

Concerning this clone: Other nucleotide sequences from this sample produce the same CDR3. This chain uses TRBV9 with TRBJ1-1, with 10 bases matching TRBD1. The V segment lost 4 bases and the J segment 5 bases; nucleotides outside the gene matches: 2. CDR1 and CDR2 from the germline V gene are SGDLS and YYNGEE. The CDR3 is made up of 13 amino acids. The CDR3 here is CASSRTGGTEAFF. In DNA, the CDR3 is TGTGCCAGCAGCAGGACAGGGGGTACTGAAGCTTTCTTT.

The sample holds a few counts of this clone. The CDR3, as DNA: TGTGCCAGCAGTGAAGATGGAGGGATGCGTCAGCCCCAGCATTTT. It is translated as CASSEDGGMRQPQHF. The chain recombines TRBV6-1 with TRBJ1-5; D not certain. Germline CDR1 and CDR2: MNHNS and SASEGT. The V end lost 1 base, the J end lost 6 bases, and 13 bases lay between the germline ends. The CDR3 runs to 15 residues.

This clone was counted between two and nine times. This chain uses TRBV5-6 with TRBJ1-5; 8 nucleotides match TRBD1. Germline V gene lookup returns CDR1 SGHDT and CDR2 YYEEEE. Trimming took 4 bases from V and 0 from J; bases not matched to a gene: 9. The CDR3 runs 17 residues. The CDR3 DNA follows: TGTGCCAGCAGCGAGGGACAGGTTCCCGATAGCAATCAGCCCCAGCATTTT. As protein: CASSEGQVPDSNQPQHF. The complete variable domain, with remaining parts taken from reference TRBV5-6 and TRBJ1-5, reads DAGVTQSPTHLIKTRGQQVTLRCSPKSGHDTVSWYQQALGQGPQFIFQYYEEEERQRGNFPDRFSGHQFPNYSSELNVNALLLGDSALYLCASSEGQVPDSNQPQHFGDGTRLSIL.

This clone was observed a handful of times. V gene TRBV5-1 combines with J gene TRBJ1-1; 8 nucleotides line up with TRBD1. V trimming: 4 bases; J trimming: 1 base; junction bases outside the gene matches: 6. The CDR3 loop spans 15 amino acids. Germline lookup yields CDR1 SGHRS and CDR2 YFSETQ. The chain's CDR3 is CASSAAGTGNTEAFF. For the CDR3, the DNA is TGCGCCAGCAGCGCCGCCGGGACAGGGAACACTGAAGCTTTCTTT.

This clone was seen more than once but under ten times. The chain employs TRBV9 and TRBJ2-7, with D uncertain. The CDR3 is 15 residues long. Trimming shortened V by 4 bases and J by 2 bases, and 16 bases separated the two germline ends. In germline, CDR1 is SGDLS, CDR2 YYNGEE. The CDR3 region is CASSPNYEPAYEQYF. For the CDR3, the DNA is TGTGCCAGCAGCCCCAATTATGAGCCAGCCTACGAGCAGTACTTC.

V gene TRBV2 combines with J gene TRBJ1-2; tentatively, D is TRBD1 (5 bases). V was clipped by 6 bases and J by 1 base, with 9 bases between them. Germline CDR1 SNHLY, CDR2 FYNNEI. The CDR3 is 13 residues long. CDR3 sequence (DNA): TGTGCCAGCAGCTCCGACAGTAACTATGGCTACACCTTC. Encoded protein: CASSSDSNYGYTF. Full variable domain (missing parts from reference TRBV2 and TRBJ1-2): EPEVTQTPSHQVTQMGQEVILRCVPISNHLYFYWYRQILGQKVEFLVSFYNNEISEKSEIFDDQFSVERPDGSNFTLKIRSTKLEDSAMYFCASSSDSNYGYTFGSGTRLTVV.

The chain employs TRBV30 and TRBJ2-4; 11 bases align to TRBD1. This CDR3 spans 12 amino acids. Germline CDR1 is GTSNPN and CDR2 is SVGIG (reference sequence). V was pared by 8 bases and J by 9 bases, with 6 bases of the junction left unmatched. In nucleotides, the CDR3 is TGTGCCGGTGGACAGGGGGCTGTCATTCAGTACTTC. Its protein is CAGGQGAVIQYF. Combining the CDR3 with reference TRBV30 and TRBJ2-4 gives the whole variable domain SQTIHQWPATLVQPVGSPLSLECTVEGTSNPNLYWYRQAAGRGLQLLFYSVGIGQISSEVPQNLSASRPQDRQFILSSKKLLLSDSGFYLCAGGQGAVIQYFGAGTRLSVL.

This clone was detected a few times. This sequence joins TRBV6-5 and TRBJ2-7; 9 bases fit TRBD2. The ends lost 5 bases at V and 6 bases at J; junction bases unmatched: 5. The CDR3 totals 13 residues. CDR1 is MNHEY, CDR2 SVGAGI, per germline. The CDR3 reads CASSAGLAVEQYF. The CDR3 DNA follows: TGTGCCAGCAGTGCGGGACTAGCAGTCGAGCAGTACTTC.

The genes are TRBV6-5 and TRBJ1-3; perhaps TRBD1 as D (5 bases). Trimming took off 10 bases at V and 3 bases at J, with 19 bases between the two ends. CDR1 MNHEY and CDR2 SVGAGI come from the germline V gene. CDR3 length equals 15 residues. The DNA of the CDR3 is TGTGCCACCCTCCGCAGGGCGGAGGTTGGAAACACCATATATTTT. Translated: CATLRRAEVGNTIYF.

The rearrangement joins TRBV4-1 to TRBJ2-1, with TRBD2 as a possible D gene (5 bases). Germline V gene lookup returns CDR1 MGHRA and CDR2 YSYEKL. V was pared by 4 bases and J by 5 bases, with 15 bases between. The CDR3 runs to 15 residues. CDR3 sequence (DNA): TGCGCCAGCAGCCGGACCTCTGACGGGAACAATGAGCAGTTCTTC. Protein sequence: CASSRTSDGNNEQFF.